This TCR beta chain was recorded in a study of T cells in women clearing cervical HPV infection. Study results and limitations: A classifier using richness and V gene abundances reached an AUC of nearly 0.85.

V gave up 2 bases and J gave up 1 base, with 9 bases separating them. The CDR3 totals 14 residues. The germline V gene has CDR1 SGHTA and CDR2 FQGNSA. The method was immunoSEQ multiplex PCR; TCRdb's version includes in-frame clones alone and lacks a portion of them. The sample includes about 37,000 clones. On this clone: Its antigen remains unidentified. Sequencing ends 3 residues short of the CDR3 end; the germline J gene provides the rest.

All participants had a single incident cervical HPV16 infection, and prevalent HPV16 infections were excluded. This sequence was found in a woman between 18 and 75 years old with a cervical HPV16 infection that either progressed to CIN3+ or cleared (not recorded which). The sequenced sample was blood buffy coat. The J gene is TRBJ2-7, the V gene TRBV7-2; no reliable D call. CDR3 bases read: TGTGCCAGCAGCTTAAGTCTACCTTCCTACGAG. Amino acids: CASSLSLPSYE. The entire CDR3 sequence reads CASSLSLPSYEQYF.